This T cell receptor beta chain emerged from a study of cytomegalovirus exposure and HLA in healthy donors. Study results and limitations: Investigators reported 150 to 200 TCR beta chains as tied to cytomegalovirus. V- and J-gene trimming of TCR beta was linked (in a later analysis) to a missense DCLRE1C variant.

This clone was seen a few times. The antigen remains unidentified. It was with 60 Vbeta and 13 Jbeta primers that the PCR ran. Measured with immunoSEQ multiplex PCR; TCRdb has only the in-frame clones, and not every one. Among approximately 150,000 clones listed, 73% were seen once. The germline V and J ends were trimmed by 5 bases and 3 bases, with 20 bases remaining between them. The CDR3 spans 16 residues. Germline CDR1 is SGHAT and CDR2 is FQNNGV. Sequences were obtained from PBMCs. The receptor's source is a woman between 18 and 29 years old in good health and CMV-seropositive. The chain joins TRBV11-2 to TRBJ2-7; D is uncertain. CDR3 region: CASSPRFLGSIYEQYF. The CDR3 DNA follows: TGTGCCAGCAGCCCTCGTTTTTTGGGCAGTATCTACGAGCAGTACTTC.